The 24 T cell receptor beta chains below all came from one sample that was sequenced in a study of graft-versus-host responses after intestinal transplantation (dated by TCRdb to the early 2020s). Libraries came from the immunoSEQ multiplex PCR assay. TCRdb stores this immuneACCESS table with in-frame sequences only. Part of the clones is absent; in the studies checked, under half of the shortfall reflects unresolved V genes, and no reason is known for the rest. The sample data list around 9,500 clones, and approximately 90% of these were observed just once. The ten largest clones add up to 9.9% of the sample. The material was PBMCs, obtained approximately 240 days after intestinal transplant. These receptors originate from a human patient who received an intestinal transplant, so some T cells may come from the graft donor.

The J gene is TRBJ2-1, the V gene TRBV5-1, with 8 bases aligning to TRBD2. V gave up 7 bases and J gave up 5 bases; unmatched junction bases: 11. Per germline, CDR1 SGHRS and CDR2 YFSETQ. The CDR3 consists of 15 residues. The CDR3 DNA is TGCGCCAGCGATCCCGCGGGACTAGGGAACAATGAGCAGTTCTTC. It specifies CASDPAGLGNNEQFF.

The J gene is TRBJ2-1, the V gene TRBV29-1; TRBD1 might be the D (6 bases). Trimming stripped 6 bases from V and 7 bases from J, with 19 bases between. The germline CDR1 and CDR2 sequences are SQVTM and ANQGSEA. This CDR3 is 14 amino acids long. CDR3 amino acids: CSVRPGTGFNEQFF. CDR3 sequence (DNA): TGCAGCGTCCGCCCAGGTACAGGGTTTAATGAGCAGTTCTTC.

The genes are TRBV7-8 and TRBJ2-7; D uncertain. The length of the CDR3 is 15 residues. Trimming pared 1 base from V and 4 bases from J, leaving 14 bases between. Germline V lookup: CDR1 SGHVS, CDR2 FQNEAQ. This CDR3 is CASSLVGPTSYEQYF. In nucleotides, the CDR3 is TGTGCCAGCAGCTTAGTGGGTCCTACCTCTTACGAGCAGTACTTC. The variable domain in full, completed from reference TRBV7-8 and TRBJ2-7, reads GAGVSQSPRYKVAKRGQDVALRCDPISGHVSLFWYQQALGQGPEFLTYFQNEAQLDKSGLPSDRFFAERPEGSVSTLKIQRTQQEDSAVYLCASSLVGPTSYEQYFGPGTRLTVT.

The chain combines TRBV6-5 with TRBJ2-7, with D unclear. The CDR3 consists of 12 residues. Germline-derived CDR1 and CDR2 are MNHEY and SVGAGI. V was shortened by 9 bases and J by 5 bases, with 14 bases between the two germline ends. Here the CDR3 DNA reads TGTGCCAGGTCCCTAATTACGAACGAGCAGTACTTC. Protein sequence: CARSLITNEQYF.

The chain joins TRBV6-4 to TRBJ2-3; TRBD2 agrees at 11 bases. The germline V gene encodes CDR1 MRHNA and CDR2 SNTAGT. The CDR3 totals 15 residues. Losses at the gene ends were 0 bases for V and 4 bases for J; bases not matched to a gene: 0. This CDR3 is CASSDSSGRADTQYF. The CDR3 DNA follows: TGTGCCAGCAGTGACTCTAGCGGGAGGGCAGATACGCAGTATTTT.

The chain is built from TRBV6-5 and TRBJ2-7; D possibly corresponds to TRBD1 (6 bases). V was pared by 9 bases and J by 2 bases, with 20 bases between. CDR1 MNHEY and CDR2 SVGAGI come from the germline V gene. The CDR3 runs 15 residues. DNA of the CDR3: TGTGCCAGTCAAGCAGGGGTCGCCTTCACCTACGAGCAGTACTTC. It is translated as CASQAGVAFTYEQYF.

The chain has TRBV27 and TRBJ2-1; TRBD2 is a possible D gene (6 bases). The CDR3 has 16 residues. Germline V lookup: CDR1 MNHEY, CDR2 SMNVEV (reference sequence). V was cut by 4 bases and J by 1 base, with 14 bases left in between. The CDR3 spells CASSWYSGRSYNEQFF. The CDR3 bases are TGTGCCAGCAGTTGGTACAGCGGGCGATCCTACAATGAGCAGTTCTTC.

The chain links TRBV28 to TRBJ2-3; 7 bases are shared with TRBD2. The CDR3 is made up of 14 amino acids. CDR1 is MDHEN, CDR2 SYDVKM, per germline. Trimming took 8 bases from V and 2 from J; bases not matched to a gene: 7. The CDR3 DNA is TGTGCCAGCCTGCGTGGGGGGGTCACAGATACGCAGTATTTT. Amino acids: CASLRGGVTDTQYF.

The chain is built from TRBV7-9 and TRBJ2-7; TRBD1 agrees at 8 bases. The V and J ends lost 5 bases and 2 bases, in that order; junction bases with no gene match: 8. The CDR3 is 15 amino acids. From germline, CDR1 is SEHNR and CDR2 FQNEAQ (reference sequence). DNA of the CDR3: TGTGCCAGCAGCGACCGTGACAGGGGAACCTACGAGCAGTACTTC. Residues: CASSDRDRGTYEQYF.

The chain combines TRBV19 with TRBJ1-5, with D possibly matching TRBD1 (6 bases). The CDR3 is made up of 15 amino acids. Germline V gives CDR1 LNHDA, CDR2 SQIVND (reference sequence). The V end was cut by 6 bases, the J end by 9 bases, with 21 bases between. CDR3 coding DNA: TGTGCCAGTAGGGAGACGGGGGCCGATGGTTTGCCCCAGCATTTT. Translating gives CASRETGADGLPQHF. Full variable domain (rest looked up from reference TRBV19 and TRBJ1-5): DGGITQSPKYLFRKEGQNVTLSCEQNLNHDAMYWYRQDPGQGLRLIYYSQIVNDFQKGDIAEGYSVSREKKESFPLTVTSAQKNPTAFYLCASRETGADGLPQHFGDGTRLSIL.

The genes are TRBV11-2 and TRBJ2-2, with D possibly being TRBD1 or TRBD2 (5 bases each). The CDR3 is 16 amino acids. Germline CDR1 SGHAT, CDR2 FQNNGV. V lost 5 bases, J lost 2 bases, and 15 bases lay in between. The CDR3 DNA reads as TGTGCCAGCAGCATCGGGGCAGTACGCAACACCGGGGAGCTGTTTTTT. It is translated as CASSIGAVRNTGELFF. The whole variable domain, filled in from reference TRBV11-2 and TRBJ2-2, reads EAGVAQSPRYKIIEKRQSVAFWCNPISGHATLYWYQQILGQGPKLLIQFQNNGVVDDSQLPKDRFSAERLKGVDSTLKIQPAKLEDSAVYLCASSIGAVRNTGELFFGEGSRLTVL.

The rearrangement uses TRBV27 and TRBJ1-6, with TRBD1 matching over 8 bases. The trim removed 6 bases at V and 7 bases at J, leaving 8 bases unmatched. Germline-derived CDR1 and CDR2 are MNHEY and SMNVEV (reference sequence). This CDR3 contains 15 residues. CDR3 protein: CASRYDRGLNSPLHF. The CDR3 region has the DNA TGTGCCAGCAGGTACGACAGGGGACTAAATTCACCCCTCCACTTT.

This chain joins TRBV6-4 and TRBJ2-1; D tentatively fits TRBD1 or TRBD2 (5 bases each). V dropped 0 bases and J dropped 4 bases, with 10 bases sitting between them. Looked up from germline, CDR1 is MRHNA and CDR2 is SNTAGT. The length of the CDR3 is 15 residues. The CDR3 loop is CASSDSGGGYNEQFF. The CDR3 nucleotides are TGTGCCAGCAGTGACTCGGGTGGGGGATACAATGAGCAGTTCTTC.

This clone was observed a single time. This rearrangement joins TRBV28 to TRBJ2-1, with 10 bases lining up with TRBD1. This CDR3 has 16 amino acids. V lost 2 bases and J lost 6; bases outside the gene matches: 7. The germline V gene has CDR1 MDHEN and CDR2 SYDVKM. In DNA form, the CDR3 reads TGTGCCAGCAGTTTACCCGGACAGGGGGGAGGCAATGAGCAGTTCTTC. Residues: CASSLPGQGGGNEQFF.

This clone came up a few times. The J gene is TRBJ2-4, the V gene TRBV5-4, with 8 bases that match TRBD2. Trimming at V came to 0 bases and at J to 1 base, leaving 9 bases not matched to a gene. The CDR3 totals 18 residues. Germline assignment: CDR1 SGHNT and CDR2 YYREEE (reference sequence). The CDR3 nucleotides are TGTGCCAGCAGCTTGGCTCTAAGCGGGAGAGGTGCCAAAAACATTCAGTACTTC. As protein: CASSLALSGRGAKNIQYF.

The chain combines TRBV25-1 with TRBJ1-5, with D tentatively TRBD1 (5 bases). The V gene lost 3 bases and the J gene lost 2 bases, with 14 bases spanning the gap. Germline values: CDR1 MGHDK, CDR2 SYGVNS. The CDR3 sequence is 16 residues long. CDR3 residues: CASSDSRRGRNQPQHF. DNA of the CDR3: TGTGCCAGCAGTGACTCTAGACGGGGACGCAATCAGCCCCAGCATTTT. Filled out from reference TRBV25-1 and TRBJ1-5, the complete variable domain reads EADIYQTPRYLVIGTGKKITLECSQTMGHDKMYWYQQDPGMELHLIHYSYGVNSTEKGDLSSESTVSRIRTEHFPLTLESARPSHTSQYLCASSDSRRGRNQPQHFGDGTRLSIL.

This chain connects TRBV5-1 to TRBJ2-5; 16 bases line up with TRBD2. The CDR3 runs 16 residues. Germline V gives CDR1 SGHRS, CDR2 YFSETQ. Trimming at V came to 3 bases and at J to 5 bases, leaving 4 bases not matched to a gene. The CDR3 coding sequence is TGCGCCAGCAGCTCGGGACTAGCGGGAGGGCCCGAGACCCAGTACTTC. Protein: CASSSGLAGGPETQYF.

The CDR3 region has the DNA TGTGCCAGCAGCCCAGGTGGGGGACAGAGAACTGAAGCTTTCTTT. Encoded protein: CASSPGGGQRTEAFF. This chain uses TRBV7-9 with TRBJ1-1; 7 nucleotides align to TRBD1. This CDR3 region has 15 residues. Germline V gene data show CDR1 as SEHNR and CDR2 as FQNEAQ (reference sequence). V lost 5 bases to trimming and J lost 5 bases; unmatched junction nucleotides: 11.

This clone was recorded a few times. This chain uses TRBV19 with TRBJ1-1; the D is unclear. The germline V gene encodes CDR1 LNHDA and CDR2 SQIVND (reference sequence). Trimming took off 6 bases at V and 7 bases at J, with 18 bases between the two ends. CDR3 size: 14 residues. CDR3 nucleotide sequence: TGTGCCAGTAGCCCAACTCTCTCCTGGGTTGAAGCTTTCTTT. Translated, it gives CASSPTLSWVEAFF.

This chain links TRBV7-2 with TRBJ1-1; maybe TRBD1 (6 bases). Germline lookup yields CDR1 SGHTA and CDR2 FQGNSA. V was trimmed by 2 bases and J by 5 bases, leaving 12 bases between them. The CDR3 is made up of 14 amino acids. The CDR3 DNA follows: TGTGCCAGCAGCTTATACAGGGTCGTGACTGAAGCTTTCTTT. Protein: CASSLYRVVTEAFF.

Comments on this clone: The sample contains more than one DNA sequence encoding this CDR3. The chain employs TRBV2 and TRBJ1-2; D gene uncertain. Germline V gene data show CDR1 as SNHLY and CDR2 as FYNNEI. V was shortened by 0 bases and J by 4 bases, with 12 bases between the two germline ends. This CDR3 is 15 amino acids long. CDR3 protein: CASSEAGPGAYGYTF. CDR3 coding DNA: TGTGCCAGCAGTGAAGCCGGGCCGGGAGCCTATGGCTACACCTTC.

This chain joins TRBV10-2 and TRBJ2-7; no firm D call. The ends were cut back, 2 bases at V and 6 bases at J, with 17 bases in the middle. The germline gives CDR1 WSHSY, CDR2 SAAADI. The CDR3 runs to 15 residues. The CDR3 loop reads CASSEAVASSREQYF. The CDR3 nucleotides are TGCGCCAGCAGTGAGGCGGTCGCTAGTTCGCGCGAGCAGTACTTC.

This chain connects TRBV11-2 to TRBJ1-5; no clear D gene. With 5 bases removed from V and 2 bases from J, the gap between germline ends came to 16 bases. Germline V lookup: CDR1 SGHAT, CDR2 FQNNGV. The CDR3 runs 16 residues. For the CDR3, the DNA is TGTGCCAGCAGCGATGTGGGCGACATTTGCAATCAGCCCCAGCATTTT. This translates into CASSDVGDICNQPQHF.

The V call is TRBV27, the J call TRBJ2-3, with D perhaps matching TRBD1 or TRBD2 (6 bases each). Germline V gene lookup returns CDR1 MNHEY and CDR2 SMNVEV (reference sequence). The V end was cut by 3 bases, the J end by 4 bases, with 8 bases between. CDR3 length: 13 residues. CDR3: CASSFGGADTQYF. DNA for the CDR3: TGTGCCAGCAGTTTCGGGGGCGCAGATACGCAGTATTTT.